Below, 2 T cell receptor beta chains from the same sample are listed, as sequenced in a study of blood T cell repertoires in COVID-19. Libraries were prepared by immunoSEQ multiplex PCR; TCRdb keeps only in-frame clonotypes and omits some of them. The sample contains hundreds of thousands of clones, about 82% of which appear only once. Sequencing was done on a sample of peripheral blood. The receptors shown here come from a human donor in a cohort sampled during active COVID-19.

This chain joins TRBV7-9 and TRBJ1-1, with 8 bases aligning to TRBD1. The germline CDR1 and CDR2 sequences are SEHNR and FQNEAQ (reference sequence). The ends lost 5 bases at V and 3 bases at J; junction bases unmatched: 17. CDR3 size: 18 residues. The CDR3 sequence is CASSLPGAGGLTHTEAFF. DNA of the CDR3: TGTGCCAGCAGCCTACCTGGGGCAGGGGGCTTGACTCACACTGAAGCTTTCTTT.

The chain carries TRBV27 and TRBJ2-7; the D gene is possibly TRBD2 (5 bases). The V and J ends lost 8 bases and 1 base respectively, with 15 bases between them. The CDR3 sequence is 14 residues long. Germline CDR1 is MNHEY and CDR2 is SMNVEV (reference sequence). The DNA of the CDR3 is TGTGCCAGCCGGCCCGGGATTATTTCCTACGAGCAGTACTTC. It is translated as CASRPGIISYEQYF.